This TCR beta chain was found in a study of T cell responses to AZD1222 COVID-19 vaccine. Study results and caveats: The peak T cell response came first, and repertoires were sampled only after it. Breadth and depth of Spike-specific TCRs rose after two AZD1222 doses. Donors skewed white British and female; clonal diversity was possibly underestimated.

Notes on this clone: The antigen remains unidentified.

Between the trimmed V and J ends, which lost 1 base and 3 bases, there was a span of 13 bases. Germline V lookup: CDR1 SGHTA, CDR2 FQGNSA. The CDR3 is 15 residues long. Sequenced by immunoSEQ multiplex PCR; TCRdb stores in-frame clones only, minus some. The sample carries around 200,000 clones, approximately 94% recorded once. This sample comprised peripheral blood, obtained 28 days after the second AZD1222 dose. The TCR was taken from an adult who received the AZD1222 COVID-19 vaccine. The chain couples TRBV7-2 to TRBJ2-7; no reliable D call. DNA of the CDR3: TGTGCCAGCAGCTTAGGGGCACCCGACCTCTACGAGCAGTACTTC. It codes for CASSLGAPDLYEQYF.